This T cell receptor (beta chain) was retrieved from a study of T cells in Graves' hyperthyroidism and ophthalmopathy. The CDR3 is 13 residues long. CDR1 is MNHEY, CDR2 SVGAGI, per germline. V gave up 0 bases and J gave up 7 bases, with 9 bases separating them. This clonotype was detected ten times or more. Reasons for excluding patients were uncontrolled infection, other autoimmune disease, pregnancy or lactation. RNA transcripts provided the source from which TCR beta CDR3 regions were amplified. The HTBI set primed first-round TCR CDR3 RT-PCR. TCRdb reanalysed the multiplex PCR reads using MiXCR and keeps one entry per CDR3 protein. The sample contains 350,000 or so distinct CDR3 sequences, 18% of which appear only once.

This clonotype was sampled from a woman in her forties with Graves' ophthalmopathy. This sequence joins TRBV6-5 and TRBJ1-2; D unclear. Material: blood. CDR3 coding DNA: TGTGCCAGCAGTTACTCGAGTTCGGGTGGCTACACCTTC. Protein product: CASSYSSSGGYTF.